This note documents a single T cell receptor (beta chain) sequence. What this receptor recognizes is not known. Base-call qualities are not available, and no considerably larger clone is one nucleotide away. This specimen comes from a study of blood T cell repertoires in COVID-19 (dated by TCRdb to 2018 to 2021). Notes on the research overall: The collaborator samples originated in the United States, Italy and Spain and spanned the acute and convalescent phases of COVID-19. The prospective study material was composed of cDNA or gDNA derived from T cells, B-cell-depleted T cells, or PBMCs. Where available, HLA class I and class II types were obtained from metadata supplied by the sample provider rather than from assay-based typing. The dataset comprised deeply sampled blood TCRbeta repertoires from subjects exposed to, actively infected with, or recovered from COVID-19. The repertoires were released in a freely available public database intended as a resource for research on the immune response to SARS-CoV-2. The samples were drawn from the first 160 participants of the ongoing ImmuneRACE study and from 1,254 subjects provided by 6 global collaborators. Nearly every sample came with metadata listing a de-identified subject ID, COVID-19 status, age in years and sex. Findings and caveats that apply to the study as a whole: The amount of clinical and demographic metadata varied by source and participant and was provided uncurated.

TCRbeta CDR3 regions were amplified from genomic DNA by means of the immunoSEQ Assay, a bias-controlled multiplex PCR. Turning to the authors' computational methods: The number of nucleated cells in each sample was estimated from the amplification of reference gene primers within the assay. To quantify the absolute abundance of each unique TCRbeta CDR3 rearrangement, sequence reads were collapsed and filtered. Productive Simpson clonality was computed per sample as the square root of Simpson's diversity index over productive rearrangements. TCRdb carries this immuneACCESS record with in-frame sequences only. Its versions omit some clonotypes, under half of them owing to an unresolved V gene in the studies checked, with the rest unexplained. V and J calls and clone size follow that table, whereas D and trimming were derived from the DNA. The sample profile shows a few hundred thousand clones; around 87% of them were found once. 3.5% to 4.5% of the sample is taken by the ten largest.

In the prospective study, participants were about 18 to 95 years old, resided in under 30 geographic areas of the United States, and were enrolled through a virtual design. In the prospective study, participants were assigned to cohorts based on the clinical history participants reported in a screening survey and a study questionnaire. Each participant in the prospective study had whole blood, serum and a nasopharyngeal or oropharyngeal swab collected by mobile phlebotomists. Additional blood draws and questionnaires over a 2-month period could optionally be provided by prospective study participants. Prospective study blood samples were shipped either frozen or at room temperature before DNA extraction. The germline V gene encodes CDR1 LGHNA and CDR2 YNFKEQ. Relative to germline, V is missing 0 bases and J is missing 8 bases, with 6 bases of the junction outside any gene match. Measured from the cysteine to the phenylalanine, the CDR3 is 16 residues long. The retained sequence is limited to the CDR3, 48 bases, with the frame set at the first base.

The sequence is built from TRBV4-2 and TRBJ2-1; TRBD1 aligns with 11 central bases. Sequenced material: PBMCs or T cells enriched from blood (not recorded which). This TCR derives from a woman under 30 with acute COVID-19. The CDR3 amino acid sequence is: CASSQDWGQGVDEQFF. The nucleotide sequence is TGTGCCAGCAGCCAAGATTGGGGACAGGGGGTGGATGAGCAGTTCTTC.